One sample yielded the 22 T cell receptor beta chains listed below, sequenced in a study of T cells after yellow fever vaccination (dated by TCRdb to the late 2010s). The sample's treatment or condition label, in plain terms: live attenuated yellow fever vaccine strain. Library prep was done by 5' RACE. Sequencer: Illumina HiSeq 2500. In-frame beta chains were kept once TCRdb had trimmed the public reads at Q25 with fastp and called clones with MiXCR. A single entry per CDR3 protein holds the most common genes and DNA from its merged rows. The sample has hundreds of thousands of distinct CDR3 sequences on record, over 15% of them singletons. Roughly an eighth of the sample is held by the ten biggest clonotypes. The sample was PBMCs, taken 15 days after the yellow fever booster vaccination. The source of these receptors is a man in his thirties or forties who received the YFV17D yellow fever vaccine.

A few counts support this clonotype. The V call is TRBV5-4, the J call TRBJ2-7; 9 nucleotides agree with TRBD2. With 5 bases clipped from V and 5 bases from J, the junction kept 5 bases outside the gene matches. CDR1 SGHNT and CDR2 YYREEE come from the germline V gene (reference sequence). The length of the CDR3 is 13 residues. The CDR3, as DNA: TGTGCCAGCAGACGGACTAGCGATAACGAGCAGTACTTC. Protein: CASRRTSDNEQYF.

The chain links TRBV27 to TRBJ2-5, with D possibly matching TRBD2 (6 bases). CDR1 is MNHEY and CDR2 is SMNVEV in the germline V gene (reference sequence). The CDR3 spans 15 residues. The V gene lost 3 bases and the J gene lost 1 base, with 12 bases spanning the gap. This chain's CDR3 is CASSFFAGSQETQYF. DNA of the CDR3: TGTGCCAGCAGTTTCTTCGCGGGGTCCCAAGAGACCCAGTACTTC.

The genes are TRBV7-2 and TRBJ2-5, with D perhaps matching TRBD2 (5 bases). Germline CDR1 SGHTA, CDR2 FQGNSA. Trimming shortened V by 4 bases and J by 7 bases, and 16 bases separated the two germline ends. This CDR3 comprises 14 residues. This chain's CDR3 is CASSSTGLGGTQYF. CDR3 DNA: TGTGCCAGCAGCTCTACCGGACTTGGCGGGACCCAGTACTTC. Looking up the rest from reference TRBV7-2 and TRBJ2-5 gives the full variable domain: GAGVSQSPSNKVTEKGKDVELRCDPISGHTALYWYRQSLGQGLEFLIYFQGNSAPDKSGLPSDRFSAERTGGSVSTLTIQRTQQEDSAVYLCASSSTGLGGTQYFGPGTRLLVL.

The rearrangement uses TRBV12-3 or TRBV12-4 and TRBJ2-7; D perhaps matches TRBD1 (6 bases). V lost 3 bases, J lost 5 bases, and 11 bases lay in between. The CDR3 sequence is 13 residues long. CDR3 region: CASSFLRGDEQYF. The DNA for the CDR3 is TGTGCCAGCAGTTTTCTCAGGGGAGACGAGCAGTACTTC.

The chain links TRBV20-1 to TRBJ2-1, with TRBD1 identical over 10 bases. The CDR3 covers 13 residues. Germline V CDR1 and CDR2: DFQATT, SNEGSKA (reference sequence). V lost 2 bases to trimming and J lost 7 bases; unmatched junction nucleotides: 2. CDR3 protein: CSARKDRGNEQFF. As DNA, the CDR3 is TGCAGTGCTAGAAAGGACAGGGGGAATGAGCAGTTCTTC.

This clonotype was seen more than once but under ten times. This chain joins TRBV29-1 and TRBJ2-7, with TRBD1 matching 7 bases. The CDR3 has 12 residues. V lost 6 bases, J lost 2 bases, and 4 bases stayed unmatched. Germline V gives CDR1 SQVTM, CDR2 ANQGSEA. Here the CDR3 reads CSVSGQAYEQYF. Here the CDR3 DNA reads TGCAGCGTATCAGGACAGGCCTACGAGCAGTACTTC.

The sample holds a few counts of this clonotype. The chain is built from TRBV7-9 and TRBJ2-3; D perhaps matches TRBD2 (6 bases). The CDR3 length is 15 residues. V lost 2 bases, J lost 2 bases, and 11 bases lay in between. Germline CDR1 is SEHNR and CDR2 is FQNEAQ (reference sequence). This chain's CDR3 is CASSLRAGTTDTQYF. The CDR3 DNA reads as TGTGCCAGCAGCTTAAGGGCGGGGACCACAGATACGCAGTATTTT.

This clonotype was recorded at least ten times. The chain joins TRBV28 to TRBJ2-1, with 7 bases lining up with TRBD2. The CDR3 loop spans 14 amino acids. V lost 6 bases and J lost 6; bases outside the gene matches: 8. Looked up from germline, CDR1 is MDHEN and CDR2 is SYDVKM. The CDR3 here is CASRAPGGVNEQFF. For the CDR3, the DNA is TGTGCCAGCAGAGCCCCGGGGGGAGTCAATGAGCAGTTCTTC.

The chain uses TRBV6-4 and TRBJ2-3, with D perhaps matching TRBD2 (5 bases). Between the trimmed V and J ends, which lost 6 bases and 2 bases, there was a span of 12 bases. The CDR3 extends over 14 amino acids. Germline CDR1 and CDR2: MRHNA and SNTAGT. In nucleotides, the CDR3 is TGTGCCAGCAGAGGAGGTCGGGACACAGATACGCAGTATTTT. Translation gives CASRGGRDTDTQYF.

This sequence joins TRBV7-3 and TRBJ2-1, with D perhaps matching TRBD2 (6 bases). Trimming removed 4 bases at V and 4 bases at J, with 14 bases between. Germline V gene lookup returns CDR1 SGHTA and CDR2 FQGTGA. The CDR3 is made up of 15 amino acids. Here the CDR3 reads CASSSGTSIYNEQFF. The CDR3 bases are TGTGCCAGCAGCTCGGGAACTAGCATATACAATGAGCAGTTCTTC.

V gene TRBV12-3 or TRBV12-4 combines with J gene TRBJ2-1, with D tentatively TRBD2 (5 bases). The V end was cut by 6 bases, the J end by 6 bases, with 15 bases between. There are 14 residues in the CDR3. The CDR3 nucleotides read TGTGCCAGCAGCGTGGGGAGTGTGGCCAATGAGCAGTTCTTC. Encoded protein: CASSVGSVANEQFF.

This clonotype appeared a few times. The chain uses TRBV3-1 and TRBJ2-5; D ambiguous. V lost 5 bases and J 3 bases, leaving 7 bases between the germline ends. Germline loops: CDR1 LGHDT, CDR2 YNNKEL (reference sequence). The CDR3 consists of 12 residues. CDR3: CASSALEETQYF. The DNA for the CDR3 is TGTGCCAGCAGCGCCTTAGAAGAGACCCAGTACTTC.

The V and J genes are TRBV5-1 and TRBJ2-1; 12 nucleotides align to TRBD2. J was trimmed by 8 bases and V by 1 base; bases with no gene match: 4. This CDR3 has 15 amino acids. Per the germline V gene, CDR1 is SGHRS and CDR2 is YFSETQ. CDR3: CASSLRRLAGDEQFF. As DNA, the CDR3 is TGCGCCAGCAGCTTGCGCCGACTAGCGGGAGATGAGCAGTTCTTC.

This rearrangement joins TRBV7-2 to TRBJ2-2; the D gene could be TRBD1 or TRBD2 (6 bases each). The germline V and J ends were trimmed by 5 bases and 2 bases, with 12 bases remaining between them. The CDR3 is 15 residues long. CDR1 and CDR2 (germline): SGHTA, FQGNSA. The DNA for the CDR3 is TGTGCCAGCAGCCGAGGGGGGTATAACACCGGGGAGCTGTTTTTT. Translated, it gives CASSRGGYNTGELFF.

As concerns this clonotype: One junction end does not reproduce the germline sequence, and a read error may be involved. The rearrangement links TRBV20-1 to TRBJ2-1; the match to TRBD2 covers 14 bases. Per the germline V gene, CDR1 is DFQATT and CDR2 is SNEGSKA (reference sequence). CDR3 length equals 17 residues. DNA of the CDR3: TGCTGTGCTAGGGGACTAGCGGGAGAGGTCGGCTACAATGAGCAGTTCTTC. This encodes CCARGLAGEVGYNEQFF.

This clonotype occurred a few times. V usage is TRBV19 and J usage is TRBJ2-3; D is perhaps TRBD2 (5 bases). The CDR3 contains 15 residues. The V gene's germline CDR1 is LNHDA and CDR2 SQIVND (reference sequence). V shed 6 bases and J shed 1 base, with 14 bases lying between them. The CDR3 coding sequence is TGTGCCAGTAGACTTCGCAGCGGACGCACAGATACGCAGTATTTT. Translated, it gives CASRLRSGRTDTQYF.

The rearrangement joins TRBV4-3 to TRBJ2-5; TRBD2 matches 11 bases. Germline V CDR1 and CDR2: LGHNA, YSLEER. This CDR3 has 19 amino acids. V shed 0 bases, J shed 4 bases, and the junction held 13 bases outside the gene matches. The chain's CDR3 is CASSQEWLAGGDVGETQYF. CDR3 coding DNA: TGCGCCAGCAGCCAAGAATGGCTAGCGGGAGGAGATGTAGGAGAGACCCAGTACTTC.

The chain couples TRBV12-3 or TRBV12-4 to TRBJ2-2; TRBD2 agrees at 8 bases. This CDR3 is 15 amino acids long. J gave up 5 bases and V 6 bases, and 8 bases lay outside the gene matches. The CDR3 DNA follows: TGTGCCAGCAGACGAAGCGGGAGCGGTACCGGGGAGCTGTTTTTT. It yields the protein CASRRSGSGTGELFF.

V usage is TRBV5-5 and J usage is TRBJ2-7; 8 bases fit TRBD2. CDR1 SGHKS and CDR2 YYEKEE come from the germline V gene (reference sequence). V shed 0 bases, J shed 2 bases, and the junction held 4 bases outside the gene matches. CDR3 length: 15 residues. CDR3 in amino acids: CASSLDSGDTYEQYF. The CDR3 region has the DNA TGTGCCAGCAGCTTGGATAGCGGGGACACCTACGAGCAGTACTTC.

This clonotype came up a few times. J is TRBJ2-2 and V is TRBV7-6; D may be TRBD2 (5 bases). V lost 5 bases and J 7 bases, leaving 11 bases between the germline ends. From germline, CDR1 is SGHVS and CDR2 FNYEAQ. There are 13 residues in the CDR3. The CDR3 nucleotides read TGTGCCAGCAGCGCACTTGGAGGCGGGGAGCTGTTTTTT. Amino acid sequence: CASSALGGGELFF.

There are a few counts of this clonotype. The V gene is TRBV10-3, the J gene TRBJ2-1; the D call may be TRBD1 or TRBD2 (6 bases each). CDR1 and CDR2 (germline): ENHRY, SYGVKD. V was trimmed by 6 bases and J by 9 bases, leaving 12 bases between them. The CDR3 extends over 12 amino acids. The CDR3 protein is CAISEQGGEQFF. For the CDR3, the DNA is TGTGCCATCAGCGAACAGGGAGGTGAGCAGTTCTTC.

The genes are TRBV4-3 and TRBJ2-2; no definite D call. V was clipped by 3 bases and J by 6 bases, with 17 bases between them. In germline, CDR1 is LGHNA, CDR2 YSLEER. This CDR3 region has 16 residues. CDR3 sequence: CASSQEPGSLPGELFF. The CDR3 nucleotides are TGCGCCAGCAGCCAGGAGCCGGGTTCCCTTCCCGGGGAGCTGTTTTTT.